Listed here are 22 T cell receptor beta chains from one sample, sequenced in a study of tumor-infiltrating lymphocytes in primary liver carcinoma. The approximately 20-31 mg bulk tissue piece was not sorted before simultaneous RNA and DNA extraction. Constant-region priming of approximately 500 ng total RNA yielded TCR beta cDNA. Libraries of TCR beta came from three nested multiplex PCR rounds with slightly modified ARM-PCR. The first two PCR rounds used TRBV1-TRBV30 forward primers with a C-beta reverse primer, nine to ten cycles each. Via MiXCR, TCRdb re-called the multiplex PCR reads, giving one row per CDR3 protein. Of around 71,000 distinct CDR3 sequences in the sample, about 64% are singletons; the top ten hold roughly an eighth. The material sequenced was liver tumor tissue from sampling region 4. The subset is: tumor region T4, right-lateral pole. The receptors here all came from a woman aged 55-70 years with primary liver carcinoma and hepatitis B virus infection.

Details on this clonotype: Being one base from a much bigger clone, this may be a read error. CDR3 coding DNA: TGTGCCTGCCCCGGGTCCTCAAGAACTGAAGCTTTCTTT. Encoded protein: CACPGSSRTEAFF. The rearrangement links TRBV30 to TRBJ1-1; no definite D call. The CDR3 length is 13 residues. Per the germline V gene, CDR1 is GTSNPN and CDR2 is SVGIG (reference sequence). Trimming pared 6 bases from V and 5 bases from J, leaving 16 bases between. The entire variable domain, with the rest obtained from reference TRBV30 and TRBJ1-1, is as follows: SQTIHQWPATLVQPVGSPLSLECTVEGTSNPNLYWYRQAAGRGLQLLFYSVGIGQISSEVPQNLSASRPQDRQFILSSKKLLLSDSGFYLCACPGSSRTEAFFGQGTRLTVV.

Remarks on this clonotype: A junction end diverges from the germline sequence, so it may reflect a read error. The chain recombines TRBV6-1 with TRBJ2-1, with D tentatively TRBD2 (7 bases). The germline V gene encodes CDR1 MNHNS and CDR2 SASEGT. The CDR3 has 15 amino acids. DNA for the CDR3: TGTACCAGCACCTTGGGGGCGGGAGTCTACAATGAGCAGATCTTC. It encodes CTSTLGAGVYNEQIF.

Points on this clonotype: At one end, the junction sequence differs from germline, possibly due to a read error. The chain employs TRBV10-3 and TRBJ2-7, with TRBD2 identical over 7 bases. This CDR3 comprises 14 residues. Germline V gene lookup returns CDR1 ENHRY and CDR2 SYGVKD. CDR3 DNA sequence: TGTGCCATTAGTGAGAGTGGGAGGGCCTATGAGCAGTACTTC. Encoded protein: CAISESGRAYEQYF.

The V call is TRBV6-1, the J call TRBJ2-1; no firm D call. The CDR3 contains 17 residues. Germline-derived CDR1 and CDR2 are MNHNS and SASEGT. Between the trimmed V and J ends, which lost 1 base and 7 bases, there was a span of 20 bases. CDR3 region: CASSEVGSSGSRNEQFF. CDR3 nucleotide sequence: TGTGCCAGCAGTGAAGTCGGGTCTAGTGGATCCCGGAATGAGCAGTTCTTC.

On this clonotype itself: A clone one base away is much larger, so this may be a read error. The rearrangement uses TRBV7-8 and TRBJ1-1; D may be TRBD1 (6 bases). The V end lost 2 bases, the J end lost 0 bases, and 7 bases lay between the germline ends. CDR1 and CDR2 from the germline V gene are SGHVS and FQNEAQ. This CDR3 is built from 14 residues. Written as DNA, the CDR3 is TGTGCCAGCAGCTTAAGGGGGGTGAACACTGAAGCTTTCTTT. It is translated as CASSLRGVNTEAFF.

The DNA for the CDR3 is TGTGCCAGCAGCCTAGGGGGACTAACCCACACGTCAGATACGCAGTATTTT. Translating gives CASSLGGLTHTSDTQYF. The chain combines TRBV11-2 with TRBJ2-3; possible D gene TRBD2, 7 bases. Trimming shortened V by 5 bases and J by 4 bases, and 22 bases separated the two germline ends. Germline V gene data show CDR1 as SGHAT and CDR2 as FQNNGV. The CDR3 runs 17 residues. Variable domain in full (rest from reference TRBV11-2 and TRBJ2-3): EAGVAQSPRYKIIEKRQSVAFWCNPISGHATLYWYQQILGQGPKLLIQFQNNGVVDDSQLPKDRFSAERLKGVDSTLKIQPAKLEDSAVYLCASSLGGLTHTSDTQYFGPGTRLTVL.

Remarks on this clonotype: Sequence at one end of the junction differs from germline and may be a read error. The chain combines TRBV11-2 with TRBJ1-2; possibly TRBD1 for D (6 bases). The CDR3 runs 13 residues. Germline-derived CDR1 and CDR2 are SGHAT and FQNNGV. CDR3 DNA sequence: TGTGCCAGCAGCTCGGACAGAATCTGTGGCTCCACCTTC. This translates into CASSSDRICGSTF.

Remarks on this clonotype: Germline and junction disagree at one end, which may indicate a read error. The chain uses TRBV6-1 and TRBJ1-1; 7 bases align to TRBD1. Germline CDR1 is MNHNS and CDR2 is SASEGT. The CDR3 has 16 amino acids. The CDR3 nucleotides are TGTGCCAACACTATAAGACAGGGACATCCGAACACTGAAGTTTTCTTT. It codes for CANTIRQGHPNTEVFF.

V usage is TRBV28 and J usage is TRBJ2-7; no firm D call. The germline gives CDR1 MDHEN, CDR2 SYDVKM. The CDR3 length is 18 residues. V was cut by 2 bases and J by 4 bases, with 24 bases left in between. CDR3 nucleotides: TGTGCCAGCAGTTTACCTCGAGTCGGATGGGGTAGAAGTTACGAGCAGTACTTC. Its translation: CASSLPRVGWGRSYEQYF.

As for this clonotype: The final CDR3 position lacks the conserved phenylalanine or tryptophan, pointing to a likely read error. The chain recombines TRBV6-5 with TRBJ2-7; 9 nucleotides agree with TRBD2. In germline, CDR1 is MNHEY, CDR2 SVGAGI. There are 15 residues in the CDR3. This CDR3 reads CAISAAAGGYYGQYL. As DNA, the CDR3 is TGTGCCATCAGCGCGGCGGCGGGAGGGTACTACGGGCAGTACTTG.

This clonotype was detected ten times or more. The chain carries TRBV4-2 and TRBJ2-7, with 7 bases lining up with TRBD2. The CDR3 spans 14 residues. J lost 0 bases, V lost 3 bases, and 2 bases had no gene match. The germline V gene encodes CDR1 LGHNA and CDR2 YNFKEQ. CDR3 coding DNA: TGTGCCAGCAGCCAGCGGGGGAGCTCCTACGAGCAGTACTTC. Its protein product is CASSQRGSSYEQYF.

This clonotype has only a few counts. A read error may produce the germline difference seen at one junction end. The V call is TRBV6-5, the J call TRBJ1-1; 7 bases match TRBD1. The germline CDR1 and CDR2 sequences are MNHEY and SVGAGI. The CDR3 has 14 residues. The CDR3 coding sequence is TGTACCAGCAGTTACGGACAGGTGAGCACTGAAGCTTTCTTT. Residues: CTSSYGQVSTEAFF.

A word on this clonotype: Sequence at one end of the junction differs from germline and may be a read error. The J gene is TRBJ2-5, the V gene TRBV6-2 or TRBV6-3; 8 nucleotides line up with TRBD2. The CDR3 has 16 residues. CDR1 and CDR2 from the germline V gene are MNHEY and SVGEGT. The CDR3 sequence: CASSYRNGRAGESQYF. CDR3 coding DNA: TGTGCCAGCAGTTACAGGAACGGGAGGGCCGGAGAGAGCCAGTACTTC.

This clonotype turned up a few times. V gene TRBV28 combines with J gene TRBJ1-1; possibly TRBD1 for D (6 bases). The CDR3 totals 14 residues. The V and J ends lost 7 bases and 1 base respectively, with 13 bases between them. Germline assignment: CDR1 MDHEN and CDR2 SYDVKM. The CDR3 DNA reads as TGTGCCAGCACTCGGTCGGGACAGAACACTGAAGCTTTCTTT. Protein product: CASTRSGQNTEAFF.

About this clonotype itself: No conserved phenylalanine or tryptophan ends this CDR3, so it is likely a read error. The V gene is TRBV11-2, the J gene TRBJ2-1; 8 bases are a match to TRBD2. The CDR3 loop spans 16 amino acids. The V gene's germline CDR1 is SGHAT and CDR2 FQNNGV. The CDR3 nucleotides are TGTACCAGCAGCCCCGGGCTAGCGGGCGACTACAATGAGCAGTTCCTC. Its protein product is CTSSPGLAGDYNEQFL.

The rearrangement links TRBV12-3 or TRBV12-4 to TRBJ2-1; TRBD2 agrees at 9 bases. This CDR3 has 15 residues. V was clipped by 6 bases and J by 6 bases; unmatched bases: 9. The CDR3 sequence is CASRAKRGAPNEQFF. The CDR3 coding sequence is TGTGCCAGCAGAGCCAAGCGGGGGGCCCCCAATGAGCAGTTCTTC.

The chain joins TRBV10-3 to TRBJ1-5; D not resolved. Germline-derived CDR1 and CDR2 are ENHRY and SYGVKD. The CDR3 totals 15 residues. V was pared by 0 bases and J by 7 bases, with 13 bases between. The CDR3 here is CAISESLHDGQPQHF. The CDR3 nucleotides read TGTGCCATCAGTGAGTCTTTACATGACGGACAGCCCCAGCATTTT.

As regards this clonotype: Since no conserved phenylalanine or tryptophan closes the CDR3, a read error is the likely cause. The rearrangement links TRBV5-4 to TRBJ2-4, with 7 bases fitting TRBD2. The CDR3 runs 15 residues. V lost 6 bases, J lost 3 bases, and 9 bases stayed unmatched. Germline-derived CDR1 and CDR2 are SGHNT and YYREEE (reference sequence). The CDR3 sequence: CASNYAGDNKNIQYL. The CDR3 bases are TGTGCCAGCAACTATGCGGGAGACAACAAAAACATTCAGTACCTC.

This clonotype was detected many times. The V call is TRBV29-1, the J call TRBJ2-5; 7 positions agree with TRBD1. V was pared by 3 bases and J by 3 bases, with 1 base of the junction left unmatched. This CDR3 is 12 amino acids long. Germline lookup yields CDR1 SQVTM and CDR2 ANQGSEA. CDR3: CSVDQGEETQYF. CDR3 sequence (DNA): TGCAGCGTTGACCAGGGGGAAGAGACCCAGTACTTC.

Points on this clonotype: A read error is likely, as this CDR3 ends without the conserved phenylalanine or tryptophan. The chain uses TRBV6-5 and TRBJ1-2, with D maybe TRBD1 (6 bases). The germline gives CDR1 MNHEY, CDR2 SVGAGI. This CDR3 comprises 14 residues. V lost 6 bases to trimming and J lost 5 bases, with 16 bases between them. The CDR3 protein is CASSVRQERYGYTL. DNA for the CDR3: TGTGCCAGCAGCGTAAGACAGGAGCGGTATGGCTACACCTTG.

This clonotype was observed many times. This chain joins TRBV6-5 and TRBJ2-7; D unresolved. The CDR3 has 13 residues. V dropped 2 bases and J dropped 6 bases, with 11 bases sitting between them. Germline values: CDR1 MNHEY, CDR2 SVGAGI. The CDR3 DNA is TGTGCCAGCAGTTACGGTACTTGGGCCGAGCAGTACTTC. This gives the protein CASSYGTWAEQYF.

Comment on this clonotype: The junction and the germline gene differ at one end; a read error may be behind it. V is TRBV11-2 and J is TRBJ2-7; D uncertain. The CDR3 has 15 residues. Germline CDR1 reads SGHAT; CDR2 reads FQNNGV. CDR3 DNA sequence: TGTGCCAGCAGCTTAGGCCCAGGCCATATGTCCGAGCTGTACTTC. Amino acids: CASSLGPGHMSELYF.